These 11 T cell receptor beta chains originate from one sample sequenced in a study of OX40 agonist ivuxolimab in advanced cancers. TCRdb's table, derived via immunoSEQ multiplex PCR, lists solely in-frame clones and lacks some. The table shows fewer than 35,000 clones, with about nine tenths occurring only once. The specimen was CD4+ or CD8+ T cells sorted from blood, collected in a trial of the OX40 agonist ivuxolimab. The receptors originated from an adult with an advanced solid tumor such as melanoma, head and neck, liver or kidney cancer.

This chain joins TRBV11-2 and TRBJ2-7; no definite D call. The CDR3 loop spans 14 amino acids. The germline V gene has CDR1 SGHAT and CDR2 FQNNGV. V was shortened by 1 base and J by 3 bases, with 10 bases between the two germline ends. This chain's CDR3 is CASSLGGTFYEQYV. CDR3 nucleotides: TGTGCCAGCAGCTTAGGCGGCACTTTCTACGAGCAGTACGTC.

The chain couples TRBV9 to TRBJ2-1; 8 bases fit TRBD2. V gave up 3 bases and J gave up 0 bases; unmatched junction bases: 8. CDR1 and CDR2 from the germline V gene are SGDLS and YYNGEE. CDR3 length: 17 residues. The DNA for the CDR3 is TGTGCCAGCAGCGCGACGTCACTAGCGGACTCCTACAATGAGCAGTTCTTC. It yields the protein CASSATSLADSYNEQFF.

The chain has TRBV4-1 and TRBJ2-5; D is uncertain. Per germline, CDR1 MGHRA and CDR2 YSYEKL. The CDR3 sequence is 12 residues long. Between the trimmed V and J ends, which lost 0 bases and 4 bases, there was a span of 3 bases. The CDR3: CASSQEGETQYF. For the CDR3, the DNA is TGCGCCAGCAGCCAAGAGGGAGAGACCCAGTACTTC.

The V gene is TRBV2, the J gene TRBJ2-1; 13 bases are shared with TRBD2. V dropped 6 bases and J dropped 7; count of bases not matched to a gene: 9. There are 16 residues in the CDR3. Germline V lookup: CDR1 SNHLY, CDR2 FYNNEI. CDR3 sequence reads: CASSFALAGGSNEQFF. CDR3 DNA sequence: TGTGCCAGCAGCTTCGCACTAGCGGGAGGGTCGAATGAGCAGTTCTTC.

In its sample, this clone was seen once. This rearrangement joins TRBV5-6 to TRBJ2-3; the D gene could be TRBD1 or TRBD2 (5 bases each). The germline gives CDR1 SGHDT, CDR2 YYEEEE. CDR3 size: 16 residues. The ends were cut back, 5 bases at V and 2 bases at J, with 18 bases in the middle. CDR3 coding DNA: TGTGCCAGCAGTCTTACCGGGACCGTATTCACAGATACGCAGTATTTT. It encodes CASSLTGTVFTDTQYF.

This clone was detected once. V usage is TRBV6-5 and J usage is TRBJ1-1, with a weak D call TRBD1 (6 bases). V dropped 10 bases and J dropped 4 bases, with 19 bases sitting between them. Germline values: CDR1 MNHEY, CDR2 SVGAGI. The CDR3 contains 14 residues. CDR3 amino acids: CATLLWGPGTEAFF. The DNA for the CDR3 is TGTGCCACCCTCCTTTGGGGGCCAGGCACTGAAGCTTTCTTT.

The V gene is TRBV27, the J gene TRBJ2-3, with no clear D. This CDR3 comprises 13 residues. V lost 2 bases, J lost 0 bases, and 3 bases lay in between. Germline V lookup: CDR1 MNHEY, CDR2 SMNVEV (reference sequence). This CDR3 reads CASSLDSTDTQYF. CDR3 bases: TGTGCCAGCAGTTTAGACAGCACAGATACGCAGTATTTT.

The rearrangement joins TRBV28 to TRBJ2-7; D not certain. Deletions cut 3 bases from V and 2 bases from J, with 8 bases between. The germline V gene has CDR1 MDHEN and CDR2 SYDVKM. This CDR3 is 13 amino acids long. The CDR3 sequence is CASSFRQAYEQYF. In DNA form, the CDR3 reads TGTGCCAGCAGTTTCCGGCAGGCCTACGAGCAGTACTTC.

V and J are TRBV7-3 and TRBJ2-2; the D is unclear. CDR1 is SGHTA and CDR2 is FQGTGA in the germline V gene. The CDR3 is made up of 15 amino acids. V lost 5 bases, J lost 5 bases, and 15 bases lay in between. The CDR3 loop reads CASSPVLDHTGELFF. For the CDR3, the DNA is TGTGCCAGCAGCCCCGTTCTAGACCATACCGGGGAGCTGTTTTTT.

The CDR3 DNA reads as TGTGCCAGCAGCCCCCGGGAAGGACAGGGGGCGCTCGCAATGTGGAACACTGAAGCTTTCTTT. Translating gives CASSPREGQGALAMWNTEAFF. This chain joins TRBV13 and TRBJ1-1, with TRBD1 matching over 11 bases. This CDR3 spans 21 amino acids. CDR1 and CDR2 from the germline V gene are PRHDT and FYEKMQ (reference sequence). The V gene end was trimmed by 5 bases and the J gene end by 1 base; junction bases not matched to a gene: 21.

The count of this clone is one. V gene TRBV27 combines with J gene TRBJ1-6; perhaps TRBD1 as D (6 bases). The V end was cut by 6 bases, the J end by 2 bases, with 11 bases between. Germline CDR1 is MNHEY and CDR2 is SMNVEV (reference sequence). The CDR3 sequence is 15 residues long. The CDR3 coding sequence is TGTGCCAGCAGGCTGGGGGCGGCCTATAATTCACCCCTCCACTTT. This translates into CASRLGAAYNSPLHF.